Below are 7 T cell receptor beta chains sequenced from a single sample in a study of shared clonotypes between healthy human individuals. Assay used: immunoSEQ multiplex PCR; TCRdb lists only in-frame clones, some missing. The sample holds 2 million or so clones, about 95% seen once. Material: naive CD4+ T cells sorted from blood. Described subset: CD45RA+ positively selected. The receptors derive from a man in his late teens or twenties in good health.

The V and J genes are TRBV5-1 and TRBJ2-5, with 11 bases fitting TRBD1. The CDR3 sequence is 15 residues long. The V gene end was trimmed by 4 bases and the J gene end by 4 bases; junction bases not matched to a gene: 6. Germline V gene sequence: CDR1 SGHRS, CDR2 YFSETQ. The CDR3, as DNA: TGCGCCAGCAGCCCCGGACAGGGGGCTAGAGAGACCCAGTACTTC. This codes for CASSPGQGARETQYF.

The chain has TRBV9 and TRBJ2-2, with D tentatively TRBD2 (6 bases). Trimming took 0 bases from V and 5 from J, leaving 20 bases between them. Germline V CDR1 and CDR2: SGDLS, YYNGEE. The CDR3 has 18 amino acids. Here the CDR3 reads CASSVAAVRGTVTGELFF. The DNA of the CDR3 is TGTGCCAGCAGCGTAGCGGCGGTCCGGGGGACGGTGACCGGGGAGCTGTTTTTT.

CDR3 protein: CAWSSTGQTNSGANVLTF. The CDR3 region has the DNA TGTGCCTGGAGTTCCACGGGACAGACAAACTCTGGGGCCAACGTCCTGACTTTC. This chain links TRBV30 with TRBJ2-6, with 7 bases that match TRBD1. V was pared by 2 bases and J by 0 bases, with 10 bases of the junction left unmatched. Germline V gene lookup returns CDR1 GTSNPN and CDR2 SVGIG (reference sequence). This CDR3 spans 18 amino acids. The variable domain in full, completed from reference TRBV30 and TRBJ2-6, reads SQTIHQWPATLVQPVGSPLSLECTVEGTSNPNLYWYRQAAGRGLQLLFYSVGIGQISSEVPQNLSASRPQDRQFILSSKKLLLSDSGFYLCAWSSTGQTNSGANVLTFGAGSRLTVL.

V usage is TRBV10-1 and J usage is TRBJ2-3; D gene unclear. The germline gives CDR1 WNHNN, CDR2 SYGVQD (reference sequence). This CDR3 comprises 16 residues. V was trimmed by 0 bases and J by 0 bases, leaving 10 bases between them. The CDR3 DNA is TGCGCCAGCAGTGAGTCATTGGGCCCTAGCACAGATACGCAGTATTTT. The encoded protein is CASSESLGPSTDTQYF.

The chain joins TRBV7-9 to TRBJ2-7; D gene unclear. Deletions cut 5 bases from V and 1 base from J, with 6 bases between. Germline lookup yields CDR1 SEHNR and CDR2 FQNEAQ (reference sequence). The CDR3 runs 12 residues. In DNA form, the CDR3 reads TGTGCCAGCAGCCCGCGGTCCTACGAGCAGTACTTC. Amino acids: CASSPRSYEQYF.

This chain links TRBV6-1 with TRBJ1-1; the match to TRBD1 covers 7 bases. The trim removed 4 bases at V and 0 bases at J, leaving 14 bases unmatched. CDR3 length equals 18 residues. Germline loops: CDR1 MNHNS, CDR2 SASEGT. The CDR3 loop is CASSAFNRGQLLNTEAFF. CDR3 DNA sequence: TGTGCCAGCAGTGCGTTCAACAGGGGACAGTTGTTGAACACTGAAGCTTTCTTT.

This chain connects TRBV10-2 to TRBJ2-1; D remains unclear. Trimming left V 0 bases short and J 1 base short, with 10 bases between. Germline CDR1 reads WSHSY; CDR2 reads SAAADI. This CDR3 has 16 amino acids. CDR3 amino acids: CASSESGWYSYNEQFF. The CDR3 DNA reads as TGCGCCAGCAGTGAGTCTGGATGGTATTCCTACAATGAGCAGTTCTTC.